A selection of T cell receptor beta chains follows, all from one sample in a study of shared clonotypes between healthy human individuals. The protocol was immunoSEQ multiplex PCR, while the TCRdb copy is restricted to in-frame clones and leaves out a portion. The data hold about 640,000 clones, with 60% to 80% observed a single time. The sequencing sample was made of memory CD4+ T cells sorted from blood. The receptors come from a woman in her 30s in good health. CDR3s include the opening cysteine and the closing phenylalanine or tryptophan. The order of the fields is J gene, D gene, V gene, clone size, CDR3 protein, CDR3 DNA. A D gene is named only where the DNA matches it firmly. Clone size is not always given. Where it is, it says once, few, many or a class for expanded clones.

>TRBJ1-6|-|TRBV11-2|-
CASSRPTSASPLHF
TGTGCCAGCAGCAGACCTACCTCGGCTTCACCCCTCCACTTT
>TRBJ2-3|TRBD1|TRBV6-5|-
CASRTGGTDTQYF
TGTGCCAGCAGGACAGGGGGCACAGATACGCAGTATTTT
>TRBJ2-3|-|TRBV4-1|-
CASSRLYGSASTDTQYF
TGCGCCAGCAGCCGGCTCTACGGGTCCGCTAGCACAGATACGCAGTATTTT
>TRBJ2-3|-|TRBV30|-
CAWSVLAATDTQYF
TGTGCCTGGAGTGTATTAGCGGCCACAGATACGCAGTATTTT
>TRBJ2-7|-|TRBV14|-
CASSQQSYLGQYF
TGTGCCAGCAGCCAACAATCTTACCTGGGGCAGTACTTC
>TRBJ2-7|-|TRBV28|many
CASSLVQGNYEQYF
TGTGCCAGCAGTTTGGTCCAGGGAAACTACGAGCAGTACTTC
>TRBJ2-1|-|TRBV5-1|few
CASSVQSSYNEQFF
TGCGCCAGCAGCGTCCAGAGCTCCTACAATGAGCAGTTCTTC
>TRBJ2-7|-|TRBV11-2|-
CASSPQSGDYEQYF
TGTGCCAGCAGCCCCCAAAGCGGAGATTACGAGCAGTACTTC
>TRBJ1-5|TRBD1|TRBV19|-
CASSSGQGDNQPQHF
TGTGCCAGTAGCTCGGGACAGGGGGACAATCAGCCCCAGCATTTT
>TRBJ2-3|TRBD2|TRBV7-9|-
CASSLDPAGGRPDTQYF
TGTGCCAGCAGCTTAGACCCAGCGGGAGGTCGGCCAGATACGCAGTATTTT
>TRBJ2-3|TRBD1|TRBV19|-
CASSPRQGLDTQYF
TGTGCCAGTAGCCCCCGACAGGGCTTAGATACGCAGTATTTT
>TRBJ2-1|TRBD1|TRBV19|-
CASSKPGTGGNEQFF
TGTGCCAGTAGTAAACCCGGGACAGGGGGCAATGAGCAGTTCTTC
>TRBJ2-2|-|TRBV11-2|once
CASSLDLAATGELFF
TGTGCCAGCAGCTTAGATCTAGCAGCCACCGGGGAGCTGTTTTTT
>TRBJ2-3|-|TRBV5-1|once
CASSLGHASDTQYF
TGCGCCAGCAGCTTGGGGCACGCCTCAGATACGCAGTATTTT
>TRBJ2-1|TRBD2|TRBV7-9|-
CASSLPPQTSGSFYNEQFF
TGTGCCAGCAGCTTACCGCCCCAGACTAGCGGGAGCTTTTACAATGAGCAGTTCTTC
>TRBJ1-5|-|TRBV4-1|many
CASSQGVQLYQPQHF
TGCGCCAGCAGCCAGGGGGTACAGCTTTATCAGCCCCAGCATTTT
>TRBJ1-1|-|TRBV13|-
CASKVGNTEAFF
TGTGCCAGCAAGGTGGGGAACACTGAAGCTTTCTTT
>TRBJ2-2|-|TRBV1|-
CTSERTSGRRTGELFF
TGCACCAGCGAGAGAACTAGCGGGCGACGAACCGGGGAGCTGTTTTTT
>TRBJ1-1|-|TRBV28|-
CASRGTHMNTEAFF
TGTGCCAGCAGGGGGACGCATATGAACACTGAAGCTTTCTTT
>TRBJ1-1|TRBD1|TRBV28|-
CASSVTRDRGYAEAFF
TGTGCCAGCAGTGTAACCCGGGACAGGGGGTATGCTGAAGCTTTCTTT
>TRBJ1-2|-|TRBV28|-
CASRPRTAGQTRSYTF
TGTGCCAGCAGGCCTAGGACAGCTGGGCAGACGAGAAGCTACACCTTC
>TRBJ2-1|TRBD2|TRBV4-1|-
CASSHQGASGSRNEQFF
TGCGCCAGCAGCCACCAAGGGGCTAGCGGGAGTCGCAATGAGCAGTTCTTC
>TRBJ2-5|TRBD1|TRBV15|-
CATSSYGTADKETQYF
TGTGCCACCAGCAGCTACGGGACAGCGGACAAAGAGACCCAGTACTTC
>TRBJ2-5|-|TRBV7-2|-
CASNDLYGQYF
TGTGCCAGCAACGACTTATACGGGCAGTACTTC
>TRBJ1-1|-|TRBV10-3|-
CAISPPERNTEAFF
TGTGCCATCAGCCCCCCCGAACGGAACACTGAAGCTTTCTTT
>TRBJ2-5|-|TRBV28|-
CASSFTGRLQETQYF
TGTGCCAGCAGTTTCACGGGACGGTTACAAGAGACCCAGTACTTC
>TRBJ2-1|-|TRBV23-1|-
CASSRPASGTSIGNEQFF
TGCGCCAGCAGTCGCCCCGCCTCGGGGACTTCTATCGGCAATGAGCAGTTCTTC
>TRBJ2-2|TRBD2|TRBV10-2|few
CASRLAGDTGELFF
TGCGCCAGCAGACTAGCGGGAGACACCGGGGAGCTGTTTTTT
>TRBJ1-2|-|TRBV18|-
CASSPPAGYGYTF
TGTGCCAGCTCACCACCGGCCGGGTATGGCTACACCTTC
>TRBJ2-1|TRBD2|TRBV19|-
CASSIVFLTSGAYNEQFF
TGTGCCAGTAGTATAGTTTTTTTGACTAGCGGGGCTTACAATGAGCAGTTCTTC
>TRBJ1-1|-|TRBV2|-
CASSERRGAGNTEAFF
TGTGCCAGCAGTGAACGGCGGGGGGCTGGGAACACTGAAGCTTTCTTT
>TRBJ2-7|-|TRBV11-3|few
CASSLEGVNRAGDSYEQYF
TGTGCCAGCAGCTTAGAGGGGGTTAATCGCGCAGGCGACTCCTACGAGCAGTACTTC
>TRBJ2-7|-|TRBV7-2|-
CASSLVASTYEQYF
TGTGCCAGCAGCTTAGTTGCGTCGACCTACGAGCAGTACTTC
>TRBJ2-1|-|TRBV5-8|-
CASSLVRQLFSYNEQFF
TGTGCCAGCAGCTTGGTGCGGCAGCTCTTCTCATACAATGAGCAGTTCTTC
>TRBJ1-1|-|TRBV28|-
CASKRLVNTEAFF
TGTGCCAGCAAGAGGTTAGTGAACACTGAAGCTTTCTTT
>TRBJ2-5|-|TRBV5-6|-
CASSPLGGAQETQYF
TGTGCCAGCAGCCCCCTAGGGGGAGCTCAAGAGACCCAGTACTTC
>TRBJ1-3|-|TRBV27|once
CASSPSGGNTIYF
TGTGCCAGCAGTCCAAGTGGGGGAAACACCATATATTTT
>TRBJ1-1|-|TRBV5-6|few
CASTTLGTDTEAFF
TGTGCCAGCACCACACTGGGGACGGATACTGAAGCTTTCTTT
>TRBJ2-1|TRBD2|TRBV5-1|-
CASSPSLAGEDNEQFF
TGCGCCAGCAGTCCCTCTTTAGCGGGAGAGGACAATGAGCAGTTCTTC
>TRBJ2-1|TRBD2|TRBV2|few
CASKGLAGGEQFF
TGTGCCAGCAAGGGACTAGCGGGAGGTGAGCAGTTCTTC
>TRBJ1-2|-|TRBV29-1|-
CSVVRPEDGYTF
TGCAGCGTTGTTAGGCCGGAAGATGGCTACACCTTC
>TRBJ2-6|-|TRBV5-6|-
CASSLLAGSGANVLTF
TGTGCCAGCAGCTTGTTGGCAGGCTCTGGGGCCAACGTCCTGACTTTC
>TRBJ2-7|TRBD2|TRBV10-2|-
CASRSHGGLAGYEQYF
TGCGCCAGCAGGAGCCATGGGGGACTAGCGGGCTACGAGCAGTACTTC
>TRBJ2-5|-|TRBV10-1|-
CASSESGRQETQYF
TGCGCCAGCAGTGAGTCAGGCCGCCAAGAGACCCAGTACTTC
>TRBJ2-1|TRBD2|TRBV2|-
CASSEALSGGWDEQFF
TGTGCCAGCAGTGAAGCGCTAAGCGGGGGTTGGGATGAGCAGTTCTTC
>TRBJ2-1|TRBD2|TRBV5-1|-
CASSLALAGSNEQFF
TGCGCCAGCAGCTTGGCACTAGCGGGTAGCAATGAGCAGTTCTTC
>TRBJ2-3|-|TRBV27|few
CASSSGASTDTQYF
TGTGCCAGCAGTTCCGGGGCTAGCACAGATACGCAGTATTTT
>TRBJ2-7|-|TRBV19|few
CASSNPGAWEQYF
TGTGCCAGTAGTAATCCAGGAGCCTGGGAGCAGTACTTC
>TRBJ1-5|-|TRBV18|-
CASSEQQAGSNQPQHF
TGTGCCAGCTCAGAACAACAGGCGGGGAGCAATCAGCCCCAGCATTTT
>TRBJ1-1|-|TRBV28|few
CASTGFRNTEAFF
TGTGCCAGCACAGGGTTTCGGAACACTGAAGCTTTCTTT
>TRBJ1-1|-|TRBV18|few
CASSADKNTEAFF
TGTGCCAGCTCCGCAGACAAGAACACTGAAGCTTTCTTT
>TRBJ1-2|TRBD1|TRBV5-1|-
CASSFTGTTGVYGYTF
TGCGCCAGCAGCTTTACTGGGACAACAGGGGTCTATGGCTACACCTTC
>TRBJ1-1|-|TRBV18|-
CASSRTGTSQAFF
TGTGCCAGCTCACGGACTGGGACCTCTCAAGCTTTCTTT
>TRBJ1-1|TRBD1|TRBV15|-
CATSRDPGGTEAFF
TGTGCCACCAGCAGAGATCCAGGGGGCACTGAAGCTTTCTTT
>TRBJ1-5|TRBD1|TRBV28|-
CASSSTGRSNQPQHF
TGTGCCAGCAGCTCGACAGGGCGTAGCAATCAGCCCCAGCATTTT
>TRBJ2-7|TRBD2|TRBV2|once
CASSGLAGVRYF
TGTGCCAGCAGTGGACTAGCGGGAGTGCGGTACTTC
>TRBJ2-3|-|TRBV6-5|-
CASSYSGVVDTQYF
TGTGCCAGCAGTTACTCAGGGGTAGTAGATACGCAGTATTTT